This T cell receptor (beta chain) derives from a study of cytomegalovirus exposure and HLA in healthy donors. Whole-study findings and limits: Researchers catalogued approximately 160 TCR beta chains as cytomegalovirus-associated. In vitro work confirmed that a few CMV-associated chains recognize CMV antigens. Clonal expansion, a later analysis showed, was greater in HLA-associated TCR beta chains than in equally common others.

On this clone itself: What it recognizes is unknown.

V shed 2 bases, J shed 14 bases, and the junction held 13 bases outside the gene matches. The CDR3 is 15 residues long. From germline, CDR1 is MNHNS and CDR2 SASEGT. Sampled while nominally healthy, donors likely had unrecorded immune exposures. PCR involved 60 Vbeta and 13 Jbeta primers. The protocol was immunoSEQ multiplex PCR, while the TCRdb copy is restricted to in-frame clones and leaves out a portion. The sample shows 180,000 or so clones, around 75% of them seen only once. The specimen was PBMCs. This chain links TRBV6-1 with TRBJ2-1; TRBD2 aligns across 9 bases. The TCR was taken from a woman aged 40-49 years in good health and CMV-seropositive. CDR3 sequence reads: CASSEPMGSGSREFF. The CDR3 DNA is TGTGCCAGCAGTGAACCCATGGGTAGCGGGAGTAGGGAGTTCTTC.